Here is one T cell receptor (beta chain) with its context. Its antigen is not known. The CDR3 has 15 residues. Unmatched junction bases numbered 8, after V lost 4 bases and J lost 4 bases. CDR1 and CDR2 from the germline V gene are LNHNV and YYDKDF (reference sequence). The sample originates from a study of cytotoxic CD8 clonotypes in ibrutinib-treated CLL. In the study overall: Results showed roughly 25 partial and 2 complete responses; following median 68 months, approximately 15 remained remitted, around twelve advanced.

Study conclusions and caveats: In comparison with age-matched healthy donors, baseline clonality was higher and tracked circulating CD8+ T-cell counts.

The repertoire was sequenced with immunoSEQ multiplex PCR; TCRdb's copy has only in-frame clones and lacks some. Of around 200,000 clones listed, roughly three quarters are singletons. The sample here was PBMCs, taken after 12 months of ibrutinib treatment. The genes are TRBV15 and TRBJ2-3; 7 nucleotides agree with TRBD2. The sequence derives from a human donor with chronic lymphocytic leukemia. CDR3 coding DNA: TGTGCCACCAGCAAACCTGGGAGGGCGGCAGATACGCAGTATTTT. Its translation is CATSKPGRAADTQYF.